This T cell receptor beta chain was documented in a study of radiotherapy plus CTLA-4 blockade in lung cancer. Study-wide points: Among blood TCR repertoires after radiotherapy plus ipilimumab, tumor-derived clones expanded. How blood T cell clones changed early, along with interferon-beta, reportedly forecast response best.

J was trimmed by 2 bases and V by 0 bases; bases with no gene match: 4. Germline CDR1 and CDR2: ENHRY and SYGVKD. The CDR3 covers 15 residues. Assay: immunoSEQ multiplex PCR; the TCRdb copy retains only in-frame clones and omits some. This sample has about 70,000 clones, with roughly 76% found just once. For this clone: Its antigen is undetermined.

This TCR was sampled from a human donor with non-small cell lung cancer whose response to radiotherapy plus ipilimumab could not be evaluated. Some clones in this sample may be carry-over from other donors' samples. The starting material was peripheral blood, obtained from a patient treated with radiotherapy plus ipilimumab. The V call is TRBV10-3, the J call TRBJ2-7, with 7 positions matching TRBD1. CDR3 sequence reads: CAISESTGSPYEQYF. CDR3 DNA sequence: TGTGCCATCAGTGAGTCGACAGGGAGCCCCTACGAGCAGTACTTC.